The 5 T cell receptor beta chains below were found in one sample sequenced in a study of cytomegalovirus exposure and HLA in healthy donors. The repertoire was sequenced with immunoSEQ multiplex PCR; TCRdb's copy has only in-frame clones and lacks some. The top ten hold about 12% of the sample, which has about 250,000 clones, roughly 87% seen once. Specimen: PBMCs. The receptors derive from a man between 18 and 29 years old in good health and CMV-seropositive.

This clone turned up a few times. V is TRBV29-1 and J is TRBJ2-3; D possibly uses TRBD1 or TRBD2 (6 bases each). Germline-derived CDR1 and CDR2 are SQVTM and ANQGSEA. The CDR3 is made up of 16 amino acids. Trimming cost V 4 bases and J 4 bases, with 21 bases left between them. The CDR3 region is CSVGGPGARGPDTQYF. In DNA form, the CDR3 reads TGCAGCGTTGGAGGTCCGGGGGCAAGGGGCCCAGATACGCAGTATTTT.

The gene calls are TRBV7-9 and TRBJ2-7; D unclear. Germline V gives CDR1 SEHNR, CDR2 FQNEAQ (reference sequence). The ends were cut back, 1 base at V and 4 bases at J, with 14 bases in the middle. The CDR3 loop spans 15 amino acids. The CDR3 loop reads CASSLGFGQMYEQYF. In DNA, the CDR3 is TGTGCCAGCAGCTTAGGATTCGGGCAAATGTACGAGCAGTACTTC.

The chain recombines TRBV5-1 with TRBJ2-1; 9 nucleotides line up with TRBD2. The length of the CDR3 is 14 residues. The trim removed 4 bases at V and 9 bases at J, leaving 8 bases unmatched. The germline V gene encodes CDR1 SGHRS and CDR2 YFSETQ. The CDR3, as DNA: TGCGCCAGCAGCGGCGTAGCGGGAGTCGGTGAGCAGTTCTTC. Translating it yields CASSGVAGVGEQFF.

V is TRBV27 and J is TRBJ1-5; no firm D call. From germline, CDR1 is MNHEY and CDR2 SMNVEV (reference sequence). V lost 4 bases to trimming and J lost 0 bases, with 10 bases between them. There are 15 residues in the CDR3. This CDR3 is CASSSGLNSNQPQHF. The CDR3 bases are TGTGCCAGCAGTTCTGGACTGAATAGCAATCAGCCCCAGCATTTT.

The table lists this clone with a count of one. This chain links TRBV4-1 with TRBJ1-1; D gene ambiguous. Trimming removed 4 bases at V and 3 bases at J, with 9 bases between. CDR1 is MGHRA, CDR2 YSYEKL, per germline. The CDR3 is 13 residues long. The CDR3 sequence is CASSPSGDTEAFF. In nucleotides, the CDR3 is TGCGCCAGCAGCCCCTCCGGGGACACTGAAGCTTTCTTT.